This T cell receptor (beta chain) comes out of a study of blood T cell repertoires in COVID-19. Study-level information: The United States, Italy and Spain provided the acute and convalescent COVID-19 samples. T cells, B-cell-depleted T cells, or PBMCs provided the cDNA or gDNA that served as material.

Germline assignment: CDR1 MRHNA and CDR2 SNTAGT. The V end was cut by 4 bases, the J end by 7 bases, with 8 bases between. The CDR3 consists of 13 residues. Per the authors' pipeline: Scientists estimated how many nucleated cells there were by amplifying reference gene primers. Clones were read by immunoSEQ multiplex PCR, and TCRdb kept only the in-frame ones, dropping some. From that table come the V and J calls and clone size; the DNA was used to work out D and trimming. This sample carries about 140,000 clones, around 81% of them seen once, and the ten largest clones take 3% to 4.5%. The clonotype comes from a woman aged 60-75 years with acute or convalescent COVID-19. Sequencing used peripheral blood. The gene calls are TRBV6-4 and TRBJ1-6; D unresolved. CDR3 sequence: CASSVQKNSPLHF. The CDR3 nucleotides are TGTGCCAGCAGTGTACAGAAGAATTCACCCCTCCACTTT.